The 3 T cell receptor beta chains below were found in one sample sequenced in a study. TCRdb re-analysed the RT-PCR reads in MiXCR, keeping a single row per CDR3 protein. The table records more than 600,000 distinct CDR3 sequences, 14% of them present only once. Sequencing used memory CD4+ T cells from blood. These receptor sequences come from a female donor in good health, serving as a healthy control.

The chain couples TRBV30 to TRBJ1-2; no firm D call. Germline-derived CDR1 and CDR2 are GTSNPN and SVGIG (reference sequence). Trimming shortened V by 8 bases and J by 7 bases, and 23 bases separated the two germline ends. The CDR3 consists of 14 residues. The chain's CDR3 is CAKLRPGSLFGYTF. CDR3 DNA: TGTGCCAAACTCCGGCCTGGTAGCCTCTTTGGCTACACCTTC.

This clonotype has a count of ten or more. The V and J genes are TRBV7-3 and TRBJ2-3, with D possibly called TRBD1 or TRBD2 (5 bases each). This CDR3 spans 14 amino acids. The V gene's germline CDR1 is SGHTA and CDR2 FQGTGA. The V and J ends lost 5 bases and 3 bases respectively, with 12 bases between them. Written as DNA, the CDR3 is TGTGCCAGCAGCCCCTCTGGGACGACAGATACGCAGTATTTT. It translates to CASSPSGTTDTQYF.

This clonotype has more than one count but fewer than ten. The V and J genes are TRBV3-1 and TRBJ2-7, with 7 bases that match TRBD2. Germline CDR1 reads LGHDT; CDR2 reads YNNKEL (reference sequence). The trim removed 1 base at V and 3 bases at J, leaving 6 bases unmatched. This CDR3 contains 15 residues. The CDR3 region has the DNA TGTGCCAGCAGCCAAGGAGCGGCGGGAGTCTACGAGCAGTACTTC. Its translation is CASSQGAAGVYEQYF.